Listed below are T cell receptor beta chains from one sample, sequenced in a study of beta chain features in type 1 diabetes. Using immunoSEQ multiplex PCR, the repertoire was profiled, and TCRdb retains in-frame clones only, with some absent. Among about 930,000 clones listed, roughly a sixth were seen once. The specimen sequenced was naive CD4+ T cells from blood. These receptors were collected from a woman in her late teens or twenties in good health. Each CDR3 is given with its conserved first and last residue. Each record gives: D gene, V gene, J gene, clone size, CDR3 protein, CDR3 DNA. A D gene is named only where the DNA matches it firmly. Not every row has a clone size; where given, it reads once, few, many or a size class.

D: -; V: TRBV4-3; J: TRBJ2-1; size: few; CDR3: CASSQDPPGSYNEQFF; DNA: TGCGCCAGCAGCCAAGACCCCCCAGGATCCTACAATGAGCAGTTCTTC
D: -; V: TRBV18; J: TRBJ1-1; size: -; CDR3: CASSPSGSWDTEAFF; DNA: TGTGCCAGCTCACCAAGCGGATCGTGGGACACTGAAGCTTTCTTT
D: -; V: TRBV6-1; J: TRBJ2-3; size: once; CDR3: CASSEFGTTDTQYF; DNA: TGTGCCAGCAGTGAATTTGGGACTACAGATACGCAGTATTTT
D: -; V: TRBV28; J: TRBJ2-1; size: few; CDR3: CASSLTYNEQFF; DNA: TGTGCCAGCAGTTTGACCTACAATGAGCAGTTCTTC
D: -; V: TRBV18; J: TRBJ2-5; size: few; CDR3: CASSPPFTQGTQYF; DNA: TGTGCCAGCTCACCTCCATTTACACAGGGGACCCAGTACTTC
D: TRBD1; V: TRBV7-3; J: TRBJ2-7; size: -; CDR3: CASSPRDSSYEQYF; DNA: TGTGCCAGCAGCCCCCGGGACAGCTCCTACGAGCAGTACTTC
D: -; V: TRBV15; J: TRBJ2-2; size: few; CDR3: CATSGAGTGELFF; DNA: TGTGCCACCAGCGGGGCCGGAACCGGGGAGCTGTTTTTT
D: -; V: TRBV19; J: TRBJ1-1; size: -; CDR3: CASSIRELTEAFF; DNA: TGTGCCAGTAGTATTCGGGAGCTGACTGAAGCTTTCTTT
D: TRBD1; V: TRBV5-6; J: TRBJ1-4; size: -; CDR3: CASSLTGALNEKLFF; DNA: TGTGCCAGCAGCTTAACAGGGGCCCTTAATGAAAAACTGTTTTTT
D: TRBD2; V: TRBV6-5; J: TRBJ2-7; size: few; CDR3: CASSYTIAGNGYEQYF; DNA: TGTGCCAGCAGTTACACCATAGCGGGAAACGGGTACGAGCAGTACTTC
D: -; V: TRBV7-3; J: TRBJ1-2; size: -; CDR3: CASSLAAGNYGYTF; DNA: TGTGCCAGCAGCTTGGCCGCAGGGAACTATGGCTACACCTTC
D: -; V: TRBV19; J: TRBJ2-1; size: few; CDR3: CASNKGRNYNEQFF; DNA: TGTGCCAGTAACAAGGGCCGAAACTACAATGAGCAGTTCTTC
D: TRBD2; V: TRBV11-2; J: TRBJ2-7; size: -; CDR3: CASSRGTSGSYEQYF; DNA: TGTGCCAGCAGCCGCGGGACTAGCGGGTCCTACGAGCAGTACTTC
D: -; V: TRBV27; J: TRBJ1-2; size: few; CDR3: CASRGRTNYGYTF; DNA: TGTGCCAGCAGGGGACGAACTAACTATGGCTACACCTTC
D: -; V: TRBV18; J: TRBJ2-6; size: -; CDR3: CASSATSGANVLTF; DNA: TGTGCCAGCTCGGCAACGTCTGGGGCCAACGTCCTGACTTTC
D: TRBD2; V: TRBV6-5; J: TRBJ2-1; size: few; CDR3: CASSPRLADYNEQFF; DNA: TGTGCCAGCAGTCCCAGACTAGCGGATTACAATGAGCAGTTCTTC
D: -; V: TRBV19; J: TRBJ2-2; size: -; CDR3: CASQAGEANTGELFF; DNA: TGTGCCAGTCAGGCAGGGGAGGCGAACACCGGGGAGCTGTTTTTT
D: -; V: TRBV6-1; J: TRBJ1-5; size: -; CDR3: CASSESGVHQPQHF; DNA: TGTGCCAGCAGTGAAAGTGGGGTCCATCAGCCCCAGCATTTT
D: -; V: TRBV7-2; J: TRBJ2-7; size: few; CDR3: CASSLVGEQYF; DNA: TGTGCCAGCAGCTTGGTGGGCGAGCAGTACTTC
D: -; V: TRBV9; J: TRBJ2-1; size: few; CDR3: CASSGPGHPYNEQFF; DNA: TGTGCCAGCAGCGGCCCGGGACACCCATACAATGAGCAGTTCTTC
D: TRBD1; V: TRBV6-6; J: TRBJ1-2; size: -; CDR3: CASSTPGQVNYGYTF; DNA: TGTGCCAGCAGTACCCCGGGACAGGTTAACTATGGCTACACCTTC
D: TRBD1; V: TRBV28; J: TRBJ2-2; size: few; CDR3: CASKQGATGELFF; DNA: TGTGCCAGCAAACAGGGGGCAACCGGGGAGCTGTTTTTT
D: -; V: TRBV29-1; J: TRBJ2-3; size: few; CDR3: CSVRGGLPISTDTQYF; DNA: TGCAGCGTCAGGGGGGGACTCCCGATAAGCACAGATACGCAGTATTTT
D: -; V: TRBV25-1; J: TRBJ2-7; size: -; CDR3: CASSEFGQGRRYEQYF; DNA: TGTGCCAGCAGTGAATTTGGGCAGGGGAGAAGGTACGAGCAGTACTTC
D: TRBD1; V: TRBV5-6; J: TRBJ2-6; size: few; CDR3: CASSSNPDRVLLTSTF; DNA: TGTGCCAGCAGCTCAAATCCTGACAGGGTACTATTAACCTCCACTTTC
D: -; V: TRBV7-6; J: TRBJ1-1; size: -; CDR3: CASSLRGANTEAFF; DNA: TGTGCCAGCAGCTTACGGGGGGCCAACACTGAAGCTTTCTTT
D: -; V: TRBV5-4; J: TRBJ2-1; size: few; CDR3: CASSLIAAGYNEQFF; DNA: TGTGCCAGCAGCTTGATAGCAGCAGGATACAATGAGCAGTTCTTC
D: -; V: TRBV9; J: TRBJ2-5; size: -; CDR3: CASSVGTGAGQETQYF; DNA: TGTGCCAGCAGCGTAGGAACAGGAGCAGGCCAAGAGACCCAGTACTTC
D: -; V: TRBV7-2; J: TRBJ1-2; size: -; CDR3: CASSLDSYGYTF; DNA: TGTGCCAGCAGCCTGGACAGTTATGGCTACACCTTC
D: TRBD2; V: TRBV5-4; J: TRBJ2-2; size: -; CDR3: CASSLELAGLNTGELFF; DNA: TGTGCCAGCAGCTTGGAGCTAGCGGGGCTGAACACCGGGGAGCTGTTTTTT
D: -; V: TRBV7-9; J: TRBJ2-3; size: once; CDR3: CASSQRGAADTQYF; DNA: TGCGCCAGCAGCCAACGGGGGGCGGCAGATACGCAGTATTTT
D: -; V: TRBV15; J: TRBJ2-1; size: -; CDR3: CATSRHTGIDRGEQFF; DNA: TGTGCCACCAGCAGACATACCGGGATAGATCGCGGTGAGCAGTTCTTC
D: -; V: TRBV6-6; J: TRBJ1-1; size: -; CDR3: CASSYSGETWAFF; DNA: TGTGCCAGCAGTTACTCGGGGGAAACTTGGGCTTTCTTT
D: TRBD2; V: TRBV6-1; J: TRBJ2-5; size: -; CDR3: CASSAGTSGKETQYF; DNA: TGTGCCAGCAGTGCCGGGACTAGCGGGAAAGAGACCCAGTACTTC
D: TRBD2; V: TRBV28; J: TRBJ2-1; size: -; CDR3: CASSLSGTSGRNANEQFF; DNA: TGTGCCAGCAGTTTATCGGGGACTAGCGGGAGAAATGCCAATGAGCAGTTCTTC
D: -; V: TRBV15; J: TRBJ2-1; size: -; CDR3: CATSREGAPGNEQFF; DNA: TGTGCCACCAGCAGAGAGGGCGCCCCGGGCAATGAGCAGTTCTTC
D: -; V: TRBV5-1; J: TRBJ1-4; size: -; CDR3: CASSLASGRWFF; DNA: TGCGCCAGCAGCTTAGCATCTGGCAGATGGTTTTTT
D: -; V: TRBV27; J: TRBJ2-6; size: -; CDR3: CASSFSGSNVLTF; DNA: TGTGCCAGCAGTTTCTCAGGATCCAACGTCCTGACTTTC
D: -; V: TRBV6-4; J: TRBJ2-1; size: -; CDR3: CASSERGDPYNEQFF; DNA: TGTGCCAGCAGTGAACGTGGGGACCCTTACAATGAGCAGTTCTTC
D: TRBD2; V: TRBV7-9; J: TRBJ2-3; size: few; CDR3: CASSPPTSGSTDTQYF; DNA: TGTGCCAGCAGCCCCCCGACTAGCGGGAGCACAGATACGCAGTATTTT